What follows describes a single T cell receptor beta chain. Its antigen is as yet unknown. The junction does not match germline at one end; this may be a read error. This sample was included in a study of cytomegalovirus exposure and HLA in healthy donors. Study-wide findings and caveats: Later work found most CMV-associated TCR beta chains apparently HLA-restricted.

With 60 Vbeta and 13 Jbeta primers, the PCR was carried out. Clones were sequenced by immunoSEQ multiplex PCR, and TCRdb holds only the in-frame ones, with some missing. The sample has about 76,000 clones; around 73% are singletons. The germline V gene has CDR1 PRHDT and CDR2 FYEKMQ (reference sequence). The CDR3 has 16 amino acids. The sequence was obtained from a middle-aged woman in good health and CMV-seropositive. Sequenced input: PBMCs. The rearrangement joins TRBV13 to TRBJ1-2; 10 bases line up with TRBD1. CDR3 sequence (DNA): TGTGCCAGCAGCATAGGACAGGGGGTAGAAGGCAGTGGCTACACCTTC. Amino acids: CASSIGQGVEGSGYTF.